This passage covers 28 T cell receptor beta chains from one sample sequenced in a study of T cells in Graves' hyperthyroidism and ophthalmopathy. TCR beta CDR3 regions were amplified from RNA transcripts. In the first-round RT-PCR of the TCR CDR3, the HTBI primer set was used. Via MiXCR, TCRdb re-called the multiplex PCR reads, giving one row per CDR3 protein. The sample contains a few hundred thousand distinct CDR3 sequences, more than 45% of which appear only once. Specimen: peripheral blood or thyroid tissue (not recorded which). These receptors came from a woman younger than 35 with Graves' hyperthyroidism.

V is TRBV7-2 and J is TRBJ2-3, with TRBD2 matching over 13 bases. J lost 4 bases, V lost 5 bases, and 9 bases had no gene match. Germline V gene sequence: CDR1 SGHTA, CDR2 FQGNSA. The CDR3 consists of 17 residues. CDR3 bases: TGTGCCAGCAGCACCGGGACTAGCGGGGTTCGTTCAGATACGCAGTATTTT. This sequence encodes CASSTGTSGVRSDTQYF.

This clonotype was seen ten or more times. J is TRBJ2-7 and V is TRBV7-2; 13 positions agree with TRBD2. Germline CDR1 reads SGHTA; CDR2 reads FQGNSA. V shed 5 bases and J 5 bases; nucleotides not matched to a gene: 9. The CDR3 loop spans 16 amino acids. DNA of the CDR3: TGTGCCAGCAGCAGACCATCAGGACTAGCGGGGGACGAGCAGTACTTC. Amino acids: CASSRPSGLAGDEQYF.

As to this clonotype: A much larger clone lies a single base off, so this may be a read error. The J gene is TRBJ1-5, the V gene TRBV7-2; TRBD1 matches at 8 bases. The length of the CDR3 is 17 residues. Losses at the gene ends were 9 bases for V and 5 bases for J; bases not matched to a gene: 18. From germline, CDR1 is SGHTA and CDR2 FQGNSA. The CDR3 DNA sequence: TGTGCCAGTACCCTACAAAAAAGGGACAGGTTTTATCAGCCCCAGCATTTT. Protein sequence: CASTLQKRDRFYQPQHF.

The rearrangement joins TRBV20-1 to TRBJ2-3; 13 bases match TRBD2. The CDR3 totals 15 residues. CDR1 and CDR2 from the germline V gene are DFQATT and SNEGSKA (reference sequence). After removal of 3 bases from V and 3 bases from J, the junction contained 3 bases not matched to a gene. The CDR3 loop reads CSARPGLAGTDTQYF. The CDR3 region has the DNA TGCAGTGCTAGGCCGGGACTAGCGGGGACAGATACGCAGTATTTT.

V and J are TRBV29-1 and TRBJ1-2; TRBD1 is a possible D gene (6 bases). CDR3 length: 11 residues. Per germline, CDR1 SQVTM and CDR2 ANQGSEA. Trimming took off 4 bases at V and 8 bases at J, with 11 bases between the two ends. CDR3 residues: CSVAGAGGYTF. The DNA for the CDR3 is TGCAGCGTTGCAGGGGCGGGCGGCTACACCTTC.

This clonotype was counted many times. The J gene is TRBJ1-2, the V gene TRBV20-1; a weak D match, TRBD1 (5 bases). V lost 0 bases to trimming and J lost 4 bases, with 6 bases between them. In germline, CDR1 is DFQATT, CDR2 SNEGSKA (reference sequence). The CDR3 is 12 amino acids. CDR3 sequence reads: CSAREGLYGYTF. DNA of the CDR3: TGCAGTGCTAGAGAGGGACTCTATGGCTACACCTTC.

The V gene is TRBV2, the J gene TRBJ2-7; 15 bases line up with TRBD2. Germline CDR1 reads SNHLY; CDR2 reads FYNNEI. V shed 3 bases and J 2 bases; nucleotides not matched to a gene: 8. This CDR3 region has 18 residues. The CDR3 DNA follows: TGTGCCAGCAGTGATGGCGGACTAGCGGGAGGGCCACCCTACGAGCAGTACTTC. This codes for CASSDGGLAGGPPYEQYF.

The chain recombines TRBV6-2 or TRBV6-3 with TRBJ2-3, with 9 bases matching TRBD2. The CDR3 extends over 17 amino acids. In germline, CDR1 is MNHEY, CDR2 SVGEGT. The ends lost 6 bases at V and 1 base at J; junction bases unmatched: 11. CDR3 DNA: TGTGCCAGCAGGGCACCTAGCGGGGCCCCTGGCACAGATACGCAGTATTTT. This encodes CASRAPSGAPGTDTQYF.

This clonotype was seen many times. V is TRBV7-2 and J is TRBJ2-7; 12 bases are a match to TRBD2. V gave up 5 bases and J gave up 3 bases; unmatched junction bases: 5. Per germline, CDR1 SGHTA and CDR2 FQGNSA. The CDR3 is 15 residues long. The CDR3 nucleotides read TGTGCCAGCAGCAAAACTAGCGGGAGGATCTACGAGCAGTACTTC. Protein sequence: CASSKTSGRIYEQYF. Looking up the rest from reference TRBV7-2 and TRBJ2-7 gives the full variable domain: GAGVSQSPSNKVTEKGKDVELRCDPISGHTALYWYRQSLGQGLEFLIYFQGNSAPDKSGLPSDRFSAERTGGSVSTLTIQRTQQEDSAVYLCASSKTSGRIYEQYFGPGTRLTVT.

This clonotype was seen a few times. The chain couples TRBV15 to TRBJ2-3; no definite D call. The CDR3 extends over 15 amino acids. With 2 bases removed from V and 2 bases from J, the gap between germline ends came to 11 bases. Germline CDR1 LNHNV, CDR2 YYDKDF (reference sequence). The CDR3 coding sequence is TGTGCCACCAGCAGATGGCTACAGCCCACAGATACGCAGTATTTT. It codes for CATSRWLQPTDTQYF.

In its sample, this clonotype was seen many times. The chain carries TRBV5-5 and TRBJ1-2; D is uncertain. Germline CDR1 reads SGHKS; CDR2 reads YYEKEE (reference sequence). This CDR3 contains 13 residues. Trimming left V 0 bases short and J 4 bases short, with 7 bases between. The CDR3, as DNA: TGTGCCAGCAGCTTGGGTTCGGGCTATGGCTACACCTTC. Translated, it gives CASSLGSGYGYTF.

This clonotype was detected many times. V is TRBV7-2 and J is TRBJ2-7, with D perhaps TRBD1 (5 bases). The CDR3 is 13 residues long. Per the germline V gene, CDR1 is SGHTA and CDR2 is FQGNSA. Trimming pared 4 bases from V and 1 base from J, leaving 8 bases between. The CDR3 spells CASSSQVSYEQYF. CDR3 in DNA: TGTGCCAGCAGCTCACAGGTATCCTACGAGCAGTACTTC.

This clonotype was counted at least ten times. The gene calls are TRBV2 and TRBJ1-5; unclear D gene. This CDR3 is 15 amino acids long. The ends were cut back, 4 bases at V and 0 bases at J, with 10 bases in the middle. In germline, CDR1 is SNHLY, CDR2 FYNNEI. The CDR3 coding sequence is TGTGCCAGCAGTGTCCTCAGGCCTAGCAATCAGCCCCAGCATTTT. Translated: CASSVLRPSNQPQHF.

This clonotype was counted between two and nine times. This chain uses TRBV2 with TRBJ2-7; 9 bases agree with TRBD1. From germline, CDR1 is SNHLY and CDR2 FYNNEI. The V and J ends lost 6 bases and 7 bases, in that order; junction bases with no gene match: 1. The CDR3 extends over 11 amino acids. CDR3 residues: CASSDRGEQYF. In DNA form, the CDR3 reads TGTGCCAGCAGCGACAGGGGGGAGCAGTACTTC.

The table lists this clonotype with a few counts. The chain links TRBV9 to TRBJ2-1; TRBD2 aligns across 7 bases. Germline values: CDR1 SGDLS, CDR2 YYNGEE. This CDR3 is 14 amino acids long. V dropped 4 bases and J dropped 9; count of bases not matched to a gene: 10. CDR3 sequence: CASSPWREWGEQFF. The CDR3, as DNA: TGTGCCAGCAGCCCTTGGCGGGAGTGGGGTGAGCAGTTCTTC.

V gene TRBV5-5 combines with J gene TRBJ2-7, with 7 bases lining up with TRBD1. The CDR3 has 13 amino acids. Trimming cost V 10 bases and J 3 bases; bases outside gene matches: 10. CDR1 is SGHKS, CDR2 YYEKEE, per germline (reference sequence). CDR3 in DNA: TGTGCCTGCAATCCGGGACAGAACTACGAGCAGTACTTC. Residues: CACNPGQNYEQYF.

This clonotype was seen once. The rearrangement uses TRBV29-1 and TRBJ2-7, with D uncertain. V shed 7 bases and J shed 2 bases, with 21 bases lying between them. Germline CDR1 SQVTM, CDR2 ANQGSEA. The CDR3 length is 15 residues. CDR3 region: CSARPPASLAYEQYF. The CDR3 bases are TGCAGCGCCCGACCACCTGCCAGTCTCGCCTACGAGCAGTACTTC.

The chain combines TRBV29-1 with TRBJ1-1; D is possibly TRBD1 (5 bases). Germline V gene lookup returns CDR1 SQVTM and CDR2 ANQGSEA. The CDR3 is 13 amino acids. Trimming pared 7 bases from V and 0 bases from J, leaving 12 bases between. The CDR3 region is CSAGGWLNTEAFF. For the CDR3, the DNA is TGCAGCGCCGGGGGTTGGTTGAACACTGAAGCTTTCTTT.

The chain is built from TRBV19 and TRBJ2-1, with D maybe TRBD2 (5 bases). Germline-derived CDR1 and CDR2 are LNHDA and SQIVND (reference sequence). V shed 6 bases and J shed 7 bases, with 16 bases lying between them. CDR3 length equals 14 residues. The CDR3 sequence: CASRARRTRNEQFF. The CDR3 nucleotides read TGTGCCAGTAGAGCCCGACGCACTAGGAATGAGCAGTTCTTC. The full variable domain, rest sourced from reference TRBV19 and TRBJ2-1, is DGGITQSPKYLFRKEGQNVTLSCEQNLNHDAMYWYRQDPGQGLRLIYYSQIVNDFQKGDIAEGYSVSREKKESFPLTVTSAQKNPTAFYLCASRARRTRNEQFFGPGTRLTVL.

The chain combines TRBV5-1 with TRBJ1-3; TRBD1 agrees at 7 bases. The CDR3 has 15 residues. Germline loops: CDR1 SGHRS, CDR2 YFSETQ. The ends lost 2 bases at V and 1 base at J; junction bases unmatched: 3. The CDR3 is CASSFATGSGNTIYF. The DNA for the CDR3 is TGCGCCAGCAGCTTCGCGACAGGGTCTGGAAACACCATATATTTT. Using reference TRBV5-1 and TRBJ1-3 for the parts outside the CDR3, the full variable domain is KAGVTQTPRYLIKTRGQQVTLSCSPISGHRSVSWYQQTPGQGLQFLFEYFSETQRNKGNFPGRFSGRQFSNSRSEMNVSTLELGDSALYLCASSFATGSGNTIYFGEGSWLTVV.

The rearrangement links TRBV7-2 to TRBJ2-1; no reliable D call. CDR3 length equals 15 residues. The V gene lost 3 bases and the J gene lost 0 bases, with 9 bases spanning the gap. CDR1 is SGHTA and CDR2 is FQGNSA in the germline V gene. CDR3 nucleotides: TGTGCCAGCAGCTTCGGCGCAAGCTCCTACAATGAGCAGTTCTTC. It yields the protein CASSFGASSYNEQFF.

Concerning this clonotype itself: The junction shows a germline mismatch at one end, possibly a read error. The genes are TRBV6-5 and TRBJ2-7, with 10 bases identical to TRBD1. This CDR3 spans 16 amino acids. The germline gives CDR1 MNHEY, CDR2 SVGAGI. The CDR3 is CASSERGQGSSYEQNF. The CDR3, as DNA: TGTGCCAGCAGCGAAAGGGGACAGGGGAGCTCCTACGAGCAGAACTTC.

This clonotype appeared a single time. The gene calls are TRBV15 and TRBJ1-2; D call uncertain. V dropped 3 bases and J dropped 3 bases, with 11 bases sitting between them. Germline loops: CDR1 LNHNV, CDR2 YYDKDF (reference sequence). This CDR3 region has 14 residues. This CDR3 reads CATSSLIGDYGYTF. CDR3 DNA: TGTGCCACCAGCAGCTTAATCGGGGACTATGGCTACACCTTC.

This clonotype was recorded many times. The chain combines TRBV19 with TRBJ1-1, with 7 bases lining up with TRBD1. Trimming cost V 5 bases and J 1 base; bases outside gene matches: 4. Germline CDR1 LNHDA, CDR2 SQIVND (reference sequence). The CDR3 loop spans 14 amino acids. The CDR3 loop reads CASSRTGANTEAFF. The CDR3 nucleotides read TGTGCCAGTAGTCGGACAGGCGCGAACACTGAAGCTTTCTTT.

Concerning this clonotype itself: A read error may be the cause here, since a much bigger clone is one base away. The gene calls are TRBV24-1 and TRBJ2-2, with D possibly TRBD1 on 5 matching bases. The germline V gene encodes CDR1 KGHDR and CDR2 SFDVKD. The CDR3 sequence is 18 residues long. V was cut by 1 base and J by 0 bases, with 14 bases left in between. CDR3 amino acids: CATSDLGEDGSNTGELFF. In DNA, the CDR3 is TGTGCCACCAGTGATTTAGGGGAAGACGGGTCGAACACCGGGGAGCTGTTTTTT.

A note on this clonotype: A read error may account for a junction end that differs from germline. The rearrangement uses TRBV7-3 and TRBJ1-2; unclear D gene. The CDR3 covers 9 residues. The germline CDR1 and CDR2 sequences are SGHTA and FQGTGA. This CDR3 reads CGGYYGHTF. CDR3 in DNA: TGTGGGGGTTACTATGGCCACACCTTC.

This clonotype occurred many times. The genes are TRBV19 and TRBJ2-7, with D uncertain. CDR3 length: 14 amino acids. V shed 8 bases and J shed 4 bases, with 18 bases lying between them. Germline lookup yields CDR1 LNHDA and CDR2 SQIVND (reference sequence). CDR3 in amino acids: CASGQAEAGYEQYF. CDR3 nucleotides: TGTGCCAGTGGGCAGGCTGAAGCCGGATACGAGCAGTACTTC.

In the case of this clonotype: Possible read error: a much larger clone is one base away. The gene calls are TRBV19 and TRBJ1-1; 7 nucleotides agree with TRBD1. The CDR3 has 17 residues. Trimming took 7 bases from V and 0 from J; bases not matched to a gene: 14. Germline values: CDR1 LNHDA, CDR2 SQIVND (reference sequence). This chain's CDR3 is CASKASVGQRMNTEAFF. The CDR3 nucleotides are TGTGCCAGTAAAGCGTCCGTGGGACAGAGAATGAACACTGAAGCTTTCTTT.